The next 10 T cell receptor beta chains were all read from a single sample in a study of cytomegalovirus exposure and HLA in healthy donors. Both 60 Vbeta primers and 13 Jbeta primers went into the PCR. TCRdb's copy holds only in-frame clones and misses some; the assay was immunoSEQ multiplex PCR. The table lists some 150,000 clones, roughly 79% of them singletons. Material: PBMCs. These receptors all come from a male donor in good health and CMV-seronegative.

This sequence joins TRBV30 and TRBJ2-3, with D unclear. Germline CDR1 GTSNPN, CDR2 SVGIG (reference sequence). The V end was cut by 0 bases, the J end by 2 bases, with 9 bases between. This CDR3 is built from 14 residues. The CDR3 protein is CAWSVGVLTDTQYF. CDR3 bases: TGTGCCTGGAGTGTAGGAGTGCTCACAGATACGCAGTATTTT.

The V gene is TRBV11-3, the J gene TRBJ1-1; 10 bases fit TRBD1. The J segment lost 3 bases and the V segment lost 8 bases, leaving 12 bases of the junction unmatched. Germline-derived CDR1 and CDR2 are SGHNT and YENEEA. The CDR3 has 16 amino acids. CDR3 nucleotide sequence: TGTGCCAGCCGGGGAAAACCCGGGACAGGGGACACTGAAGCTTTCTTT. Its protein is CASRGKPGTGDTEAFF.

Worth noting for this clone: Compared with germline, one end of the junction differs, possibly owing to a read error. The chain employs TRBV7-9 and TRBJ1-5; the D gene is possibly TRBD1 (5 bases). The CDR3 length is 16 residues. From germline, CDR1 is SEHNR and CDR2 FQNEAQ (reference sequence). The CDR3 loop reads CSSSPGGFKHNQPQHF. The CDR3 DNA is TGTTCCAGCAGCCCGGGGGGGTTCAAACACAATCAGCCCCAGCATTTT.

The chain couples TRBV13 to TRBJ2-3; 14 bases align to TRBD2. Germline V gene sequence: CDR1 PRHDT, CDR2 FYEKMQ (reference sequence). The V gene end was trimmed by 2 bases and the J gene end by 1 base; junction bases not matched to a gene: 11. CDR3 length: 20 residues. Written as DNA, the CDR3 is TGTGCCAGCAGCTTAACCTCGACTAGCGGGAGGGCCAGGGGCACAGATACGCAGTATTTT. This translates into CASSLTSTSGRARGTDTQYF. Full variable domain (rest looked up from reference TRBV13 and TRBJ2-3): AAGVIQSPRHLIKEKRETATLKCYPIPRHDTVYWYQQGPGQDPQFLISFYEKMQSDKGSIPDRFSAQQFSDYHSELNMSSLELGDSALYFCASSLTSTSGRARGTDTQYFGPGTRLTVL.

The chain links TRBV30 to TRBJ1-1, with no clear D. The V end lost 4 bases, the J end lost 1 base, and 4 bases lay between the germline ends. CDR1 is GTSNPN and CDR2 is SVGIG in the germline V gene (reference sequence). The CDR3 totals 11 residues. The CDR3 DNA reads TGTGCCTGGATGGCGAACACTGAAGCTTTCTTT. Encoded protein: CAWMANTEAFF.

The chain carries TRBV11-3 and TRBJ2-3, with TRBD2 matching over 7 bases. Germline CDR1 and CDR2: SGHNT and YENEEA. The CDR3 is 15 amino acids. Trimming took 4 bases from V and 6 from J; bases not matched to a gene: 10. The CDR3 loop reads CASSYDGGGPDTQYF. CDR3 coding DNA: TGTGCCAGCAGCTACGATGGGGGGGGTCCGGATACGCAGTATTTT.

CDR3 coding DNA: TGTGCCATCAGTGAGCAGGGCTTCTATGGCTACACCTTC. Its protein product is CAISEQGFYGYTF. The chain joins TRBV10-3 to TRBJ1-2, with D tentatively TRBD1 (5 bases). Per germline, CDR1 ENHRY and CDR2 SYGVKD. V lost 2 bases to trimming and J lost 4 bases, with 8 bases between them. This CDR3 region has 13 residues.

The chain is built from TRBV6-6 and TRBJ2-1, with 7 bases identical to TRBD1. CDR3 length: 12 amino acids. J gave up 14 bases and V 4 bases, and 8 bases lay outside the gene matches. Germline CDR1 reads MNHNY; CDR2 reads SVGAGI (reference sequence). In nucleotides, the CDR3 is TGTGCCAGCAGTTGGACAGGCCCAGAGAAGTTCTTC. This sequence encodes CASSWTGPEKFF.

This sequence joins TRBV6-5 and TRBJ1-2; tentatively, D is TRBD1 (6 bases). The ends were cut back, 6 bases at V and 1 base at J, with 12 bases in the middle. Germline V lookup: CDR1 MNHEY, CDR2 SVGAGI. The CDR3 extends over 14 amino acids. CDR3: CASSGTPVNYGYTF. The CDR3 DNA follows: TGTGCCAGCAGCGGGACACCTGTTAACTATGGCTACACCTTC.

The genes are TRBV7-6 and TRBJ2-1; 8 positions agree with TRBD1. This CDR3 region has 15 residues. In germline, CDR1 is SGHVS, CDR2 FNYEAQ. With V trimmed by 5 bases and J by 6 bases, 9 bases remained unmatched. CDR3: CASSPRQGSGNEQFF. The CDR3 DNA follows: TGTGCCAGCAGCCCAAGACAGGGGTCTGGCAATGAGCAGTTCTTC.